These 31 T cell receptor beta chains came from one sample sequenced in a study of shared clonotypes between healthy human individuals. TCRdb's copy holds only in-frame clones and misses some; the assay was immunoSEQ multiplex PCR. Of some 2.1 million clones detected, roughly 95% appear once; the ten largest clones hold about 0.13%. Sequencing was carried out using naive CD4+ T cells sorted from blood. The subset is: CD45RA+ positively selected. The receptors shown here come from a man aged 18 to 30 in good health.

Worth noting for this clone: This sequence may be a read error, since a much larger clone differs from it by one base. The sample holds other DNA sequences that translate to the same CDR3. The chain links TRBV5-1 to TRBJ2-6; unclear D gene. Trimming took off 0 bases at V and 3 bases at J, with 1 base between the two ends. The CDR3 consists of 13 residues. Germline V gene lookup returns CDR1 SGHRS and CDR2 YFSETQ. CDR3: CASSLDGANVLTF. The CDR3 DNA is TGCGCCAGCAGCTTGGATGGGGCCAACGTCCTGACTTTC.

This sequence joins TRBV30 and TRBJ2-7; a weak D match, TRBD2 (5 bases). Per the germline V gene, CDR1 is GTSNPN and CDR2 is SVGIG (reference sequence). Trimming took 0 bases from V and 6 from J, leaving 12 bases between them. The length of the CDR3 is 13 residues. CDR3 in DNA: TGTGCCTGGAGTGTACGGCCTGAGGGCGAGCAGTACTTC. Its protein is CAWSVRPEGEQYF.

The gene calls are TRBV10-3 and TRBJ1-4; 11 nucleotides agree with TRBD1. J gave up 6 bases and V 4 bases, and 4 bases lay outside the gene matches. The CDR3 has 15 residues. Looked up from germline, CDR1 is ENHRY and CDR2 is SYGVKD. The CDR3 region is CAISGRGQGDEKLFF. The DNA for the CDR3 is TGTGCCATCAGTGGACGGGGACAGGGGGATGAAAAACTGTTTTTT.

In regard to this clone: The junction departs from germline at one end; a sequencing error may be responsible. CDR3 sequence reads: CAISELTEYGQYF. DNA of the CDR3: TGTGCCATCAGTGAACTGACGGAGTACGGGCAGTACTTC. The chain is built from TRBV10-3 and TRBJ2-7; D is ambiguous. This CDR3 is 13 amino acids long. Germline values: CDR1 ENHRY, CDR2 SYGVKD.

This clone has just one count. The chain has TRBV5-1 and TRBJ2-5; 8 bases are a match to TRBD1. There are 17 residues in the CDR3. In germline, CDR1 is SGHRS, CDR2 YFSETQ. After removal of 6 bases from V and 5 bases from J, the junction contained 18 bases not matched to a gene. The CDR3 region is CASNPGQGSANYETQYF. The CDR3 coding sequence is TGCGCCAGCAACCCAGGACAGGGCTCGGCCAATTATGAGACCCAGTACTTC.

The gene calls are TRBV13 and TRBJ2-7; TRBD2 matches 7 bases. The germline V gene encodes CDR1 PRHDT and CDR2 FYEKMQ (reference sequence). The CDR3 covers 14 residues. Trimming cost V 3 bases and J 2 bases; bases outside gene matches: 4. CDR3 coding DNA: TGTGCCAGCAGCTTGAGGAGCGGGACCTACGAGCAGTACTTC. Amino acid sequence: CASSLRSGTYEQYF.

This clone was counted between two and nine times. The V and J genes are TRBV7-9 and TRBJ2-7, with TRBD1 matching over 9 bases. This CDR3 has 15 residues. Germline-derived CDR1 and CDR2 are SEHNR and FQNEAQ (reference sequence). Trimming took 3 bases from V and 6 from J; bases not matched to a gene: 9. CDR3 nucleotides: TGTGCCAGCAGCTTCGCCGGGACAGGGTCGTCCGAGCAGTACTTC. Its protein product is CASSFAGTGSSEQYF.

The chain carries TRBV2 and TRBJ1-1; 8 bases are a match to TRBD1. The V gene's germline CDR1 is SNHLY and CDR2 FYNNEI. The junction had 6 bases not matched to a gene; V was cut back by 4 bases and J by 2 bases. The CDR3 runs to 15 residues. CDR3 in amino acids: CASSVLGQGNTEAFF. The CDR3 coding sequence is TGTGCCAGCAGTGTACTAGGACAGGGTAACACTGAAGCTTTCTTT.

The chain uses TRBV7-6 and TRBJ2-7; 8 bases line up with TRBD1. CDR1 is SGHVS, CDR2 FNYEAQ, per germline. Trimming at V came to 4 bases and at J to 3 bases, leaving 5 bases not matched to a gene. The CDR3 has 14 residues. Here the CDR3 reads CASSSGTGYYEQYF. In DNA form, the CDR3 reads TGTGCCAGCAGCTCCGGGACAGGTTACTACGAGCAGTACTTC. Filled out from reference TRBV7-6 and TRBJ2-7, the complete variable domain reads GAGVSQSPRYKVTKRGQDVALRCDPISGHVSLYWYRQALGQGPEFLTYFNYEAQQDKSGLPNDRFSAERPEGSISTLTIQRTEQRDSAMYRCASSSGTGYYEQYFGPGTRLTVT.

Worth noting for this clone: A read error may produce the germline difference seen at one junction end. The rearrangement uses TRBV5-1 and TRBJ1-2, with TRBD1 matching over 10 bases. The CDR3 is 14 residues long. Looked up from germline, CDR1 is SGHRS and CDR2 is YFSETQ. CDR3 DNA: TGCGCCAGCAGCGGGGGACAGGGGTACTATGGCTGCACCTTC. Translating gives CASSGGQGYYGCTF.

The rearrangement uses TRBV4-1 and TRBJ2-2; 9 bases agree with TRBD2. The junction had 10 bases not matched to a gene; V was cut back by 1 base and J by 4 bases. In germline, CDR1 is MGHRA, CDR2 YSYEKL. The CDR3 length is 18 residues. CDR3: CASSQVGAGGPRTGELFF. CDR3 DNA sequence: TGCGCCAGCAGCCAAGTCGGAGCGGGGGGCCCACGCACCGGGGAGCTGTTTTTT.

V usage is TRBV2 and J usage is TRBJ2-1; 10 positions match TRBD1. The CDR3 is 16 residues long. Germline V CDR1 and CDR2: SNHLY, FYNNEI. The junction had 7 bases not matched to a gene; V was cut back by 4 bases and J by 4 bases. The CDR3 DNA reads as TGTGCCAGCAGTGTAGAGGACAGGGGGTTATACAATGAGCAGTTCTTC. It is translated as CASSVEDRGLYNEQFF.

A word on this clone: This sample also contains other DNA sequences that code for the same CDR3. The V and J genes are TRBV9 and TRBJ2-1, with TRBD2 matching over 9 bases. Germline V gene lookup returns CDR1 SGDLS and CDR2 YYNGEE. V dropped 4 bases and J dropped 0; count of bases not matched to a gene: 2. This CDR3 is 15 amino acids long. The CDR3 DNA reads TGTGCCAGCAGCCTTAGCGGGAGCTCCTACAATGAGCAGTTCTTC. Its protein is CASSLSGSSYNEQFF.

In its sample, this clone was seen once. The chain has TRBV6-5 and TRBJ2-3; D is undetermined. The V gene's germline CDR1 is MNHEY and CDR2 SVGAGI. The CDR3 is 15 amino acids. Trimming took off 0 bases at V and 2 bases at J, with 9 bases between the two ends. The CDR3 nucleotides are TGTGCCAGCAGTTACTCGACATCGGTCACAGATACGCAGTATTTT. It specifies CASSYSTSVTDTQYF.

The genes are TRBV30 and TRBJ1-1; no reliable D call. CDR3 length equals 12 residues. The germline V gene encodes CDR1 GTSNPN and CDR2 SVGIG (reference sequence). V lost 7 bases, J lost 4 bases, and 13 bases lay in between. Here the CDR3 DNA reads TGTGCCTACGACCTGTGGGGCACTGAAGCTTTCTTT. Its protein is CAYDLWGTEAFF.

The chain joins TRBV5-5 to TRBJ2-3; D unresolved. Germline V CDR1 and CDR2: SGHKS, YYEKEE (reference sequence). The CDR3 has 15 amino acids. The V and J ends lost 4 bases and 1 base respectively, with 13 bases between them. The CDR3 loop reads CASSISRWGTDTQYF. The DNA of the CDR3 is TGTGCCAGCAGCATCAGCAGGTGGGGCACAGATACGCAGTATTTT. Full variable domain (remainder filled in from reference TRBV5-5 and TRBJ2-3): DAGVTQSPTHLIKTRGQQVTLRCSPISGHKSVSWYQQVLGQGPQFIFQYYEKEERGRGNFPDRFSARQFPNYSSELNVNALLLGDSALYLCASSISRWGTDTQYFGPGTRLTVL.

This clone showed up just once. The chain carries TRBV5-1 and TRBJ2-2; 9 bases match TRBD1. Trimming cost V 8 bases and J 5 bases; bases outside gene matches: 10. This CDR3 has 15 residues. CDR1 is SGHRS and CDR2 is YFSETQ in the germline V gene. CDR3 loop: CASLDRGSITGELFF. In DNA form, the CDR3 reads TGCGCCAGTTTGGACAGGGGCTCTATTACCGGGGAGCTGTTTTTT. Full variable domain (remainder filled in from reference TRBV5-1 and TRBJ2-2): KAGVTQTPRYLIKTRGQQVTLSCSPISGHRSVSWYQQTPGQGLQFLFEYFSETQRNKGNFPGRFSGRQFSNSRSEMNVSTLELGDSALYLCASLDRGSITGELFFGEGSRLTVL.

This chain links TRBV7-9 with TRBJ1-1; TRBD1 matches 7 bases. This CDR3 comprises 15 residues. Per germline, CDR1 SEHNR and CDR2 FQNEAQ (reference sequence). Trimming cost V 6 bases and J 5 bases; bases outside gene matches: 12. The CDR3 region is CASSPRSGGKTEAFF. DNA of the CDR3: TGTGCCAGCAGTCCTCGTTCAGGGGGTAAAACTGAAGCTTTCTTT. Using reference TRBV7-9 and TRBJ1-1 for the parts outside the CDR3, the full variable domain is DTGVSQNPRHKITKRGQNVTFRCDPISEHNRLYWYRQTLGQGPEFLTYFQNEAQLEKSRLLSDRFSAERPKGSFSTLEIQRTEQGDSAMYLCASSPRSGGKTEAFFGQGTRLTVV.

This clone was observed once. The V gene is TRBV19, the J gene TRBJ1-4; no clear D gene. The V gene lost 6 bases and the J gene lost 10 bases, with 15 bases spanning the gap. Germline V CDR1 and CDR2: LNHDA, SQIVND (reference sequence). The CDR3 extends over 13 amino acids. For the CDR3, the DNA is TGTGCCAGTAGGGAGACCGGTTCACCAAAACTGTTTTTT. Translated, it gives CASRETGSPKLFF.

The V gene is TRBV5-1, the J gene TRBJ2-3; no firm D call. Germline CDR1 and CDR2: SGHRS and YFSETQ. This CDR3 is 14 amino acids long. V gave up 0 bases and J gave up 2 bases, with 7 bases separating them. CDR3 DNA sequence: TGCGCCAGCAGCTTGGCTGATTTCACAGATACGCAGTATTTT. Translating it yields CASSLADFTDTQYF.

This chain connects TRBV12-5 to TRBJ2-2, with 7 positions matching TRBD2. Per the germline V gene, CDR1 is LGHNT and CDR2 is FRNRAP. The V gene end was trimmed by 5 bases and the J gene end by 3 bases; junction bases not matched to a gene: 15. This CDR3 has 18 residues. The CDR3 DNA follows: TGTGCTAGTGGTACCTCGTCGGGGAGGGCCGGTGACACCGGGGAGCTGTTTTTT. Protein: CASGTSSGRAGDTGELFF.

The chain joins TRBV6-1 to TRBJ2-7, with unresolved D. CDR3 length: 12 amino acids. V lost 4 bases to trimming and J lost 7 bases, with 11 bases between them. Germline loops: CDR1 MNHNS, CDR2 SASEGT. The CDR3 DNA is TGTGCCAGCAGTGCCCGGACCTGGGAGCAGTACTTC. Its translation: CASSARTWEQYF.

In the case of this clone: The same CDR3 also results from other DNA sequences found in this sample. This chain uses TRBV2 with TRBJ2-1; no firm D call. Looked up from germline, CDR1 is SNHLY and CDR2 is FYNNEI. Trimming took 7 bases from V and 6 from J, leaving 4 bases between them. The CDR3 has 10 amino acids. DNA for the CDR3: TGTGCCAGCAAAGTCAATGAGCAGTTCTTC. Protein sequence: CASKVNEQFF. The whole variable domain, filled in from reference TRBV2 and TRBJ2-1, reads EPEVTQTPSHQVTQMGQEVILRCVPISNHLYFYWYRQILGQKVEFLVSFYNNEISEKSEIFDDQFSVERPDGSNFTLKIRSTKLEDSAMYFCASKVNEQFFGPGTRLTVL.

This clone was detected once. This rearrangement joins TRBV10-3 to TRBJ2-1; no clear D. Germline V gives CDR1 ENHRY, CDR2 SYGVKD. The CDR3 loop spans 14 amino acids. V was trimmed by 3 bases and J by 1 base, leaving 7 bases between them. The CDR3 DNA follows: TGTGCCATCAGTGACCAGGAGTCCTACAATGAGCAGTTCTTC. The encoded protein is CAISDQESYNEQFF.

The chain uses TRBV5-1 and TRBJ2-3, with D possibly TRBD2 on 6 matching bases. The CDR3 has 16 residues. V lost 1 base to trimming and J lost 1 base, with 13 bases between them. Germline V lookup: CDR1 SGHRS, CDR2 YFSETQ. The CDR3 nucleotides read TGCGCCAGCAGCTTGATTGAGGGACTCCGCACAGATACGCAGTATTTT. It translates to CASSLIEGLRTDTQYF.

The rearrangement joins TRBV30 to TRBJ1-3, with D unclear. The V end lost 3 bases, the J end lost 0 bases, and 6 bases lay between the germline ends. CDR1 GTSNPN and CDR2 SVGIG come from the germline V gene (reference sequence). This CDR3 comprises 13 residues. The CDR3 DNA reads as TGTGCCTGGAGAGTACCCTCTGGAAACACCATATATTTT. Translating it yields CAWRVPSGNTIYF. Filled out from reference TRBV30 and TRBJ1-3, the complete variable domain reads SQTIHQWPATLVQPVGSPLSLECTVEGTSNPNLYWYRQAAGRGLQLLFYSVGIGQISSEVPQNLSASRPQDRQFILSSKKLLLSDSGFYLCAWRVPSGNTIYFGEGSWLTVV.

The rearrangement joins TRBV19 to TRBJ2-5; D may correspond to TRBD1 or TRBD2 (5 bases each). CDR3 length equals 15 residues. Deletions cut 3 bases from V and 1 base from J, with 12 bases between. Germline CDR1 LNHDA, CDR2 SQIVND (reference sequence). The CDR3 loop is CASSIGGTVQETQYF. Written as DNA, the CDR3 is TGTGCCAGTAGTATTGGGGGAACGGTCCAAGAGACCCAGTACTTC.

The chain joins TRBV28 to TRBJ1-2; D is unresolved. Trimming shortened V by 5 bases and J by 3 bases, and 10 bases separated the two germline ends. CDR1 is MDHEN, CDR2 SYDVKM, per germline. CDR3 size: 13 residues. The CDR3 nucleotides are TGTGCCAGCAGTCACGGGTCCGACTATGGCTACACCTTC. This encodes CASSHGSDYGYTF.

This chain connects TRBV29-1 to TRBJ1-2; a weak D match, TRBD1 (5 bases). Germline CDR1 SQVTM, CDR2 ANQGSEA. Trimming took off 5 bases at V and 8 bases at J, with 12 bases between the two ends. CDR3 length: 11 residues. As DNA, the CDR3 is TGCAGCGTTTCCTTCGGGGGGGGCTACACCTTC. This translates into CSVSFGGGYTF.

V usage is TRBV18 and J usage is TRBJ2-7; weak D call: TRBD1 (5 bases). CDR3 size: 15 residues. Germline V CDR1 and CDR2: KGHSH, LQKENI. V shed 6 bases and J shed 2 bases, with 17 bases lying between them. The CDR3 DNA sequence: TGTGCCAGCTCCCGAGATCTCAGGGAAACCTACGAGCAGTACTTC. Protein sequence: CASSRDLRETYEQYF.

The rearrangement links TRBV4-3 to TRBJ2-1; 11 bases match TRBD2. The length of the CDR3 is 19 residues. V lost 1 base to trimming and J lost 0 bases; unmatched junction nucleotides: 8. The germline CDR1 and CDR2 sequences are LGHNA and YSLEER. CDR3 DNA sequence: TGCGCCAGCAGCCAAGCCGGGACTAGCGGTTCGAGCTCCTACAATGAGCAGTTCTTC. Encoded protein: CASSQAGTSGSSSYNEQFF.